A selection of T cell receptor beta chains follows, all from one sample in a study of beta chain features in type 1 diabetes. Assay used: immunoSEQ multiplex PCR; TCRdb lists only in-frame clones, some missing. Among approximately 140,000 clones listed, 9% were seen once. Sequencing was done on a sample of central memory CD4+ T cells from blood. All receptors come from a young man with type 1 diabetes. Both conserved end residues are part of each CDR3. D genes are given only for firm matches. The size field is filled for only some rows; it gives once, few, many or a size class.

v_call: TRBV7-3; j_call: TRBJ2-3; d_call: TRBD1; clone_size: NA; cdr3_aa: CASSSDRGRPDTQYF; cdr3_nt: TGTGCCAGCAGCTCCGACAGGGGGCGACCAGATACGCAGTATTTT
v_call: TRBV29-1; j_call: TRBJ2-1; d_call: NA; clone_size: NA; cdr3_aa: CSVRSSYSYNEQFF; cdr3_nt: TGCAGCGTTAGGAGCAGTTACTCCTACAATGAGCAGTTCTTC
v_call: TRBV19; j_call: TRBJ2-2; d_call: NA; clone_size: few; cdr3_aa: CASSTRTIPGQNTGELFF; cdr3_nt: TGTGCCAGTAGTACAAGGACGATTCCGGGACAGAACACCGGGGAGCTGTTTTTT
v_call: TRBV7-2; j_call: TRBJ2-7; d_call: NA; clone_size: few; cdr3_aa: CASSPKGSGAYEQYF; cdr3_nt: TGTGCCAGCAGCCCCAAAGGGTCAGGGGCCTACGAGCAGTACTTC
v_call: TRBV7-9; j_call: TRBJ2-3; d_call: TRBD2; clone_size: NA; cdr3_aa: CASSLNSGAFTDTQYF; cdr3_nt: TGTGCCAGCAGCTTAAATAGCGGGGCGTTCACAGATACGCAGTATTTT
v_call: TRBV4-1; j_call: TRBJ1-2; d_call: NA; clone_size: few; cdr3_aa: CASSPRISGTRFYGYTF; cdr3_nt: TGCGCCAGCAGTCCCCGGATCTCCGGGACAAGATTTTATGGCTACACCTTC
v_call: TRBV6-1; j_call: TRBJ1-1; d_call: NA; clone_size: few; cdr3_aa: CASSEVLGAEAFF; cdr3_nt: TGTGCCAGCAGTGAAGTATTAGGAGCTGAAGCTTTCTTT
v_call: TRBV7-2; j_call: TRBJ2-5; d_call: TRBD2; clone_size: NA; cdr3_aa: CASSGGSGGALETQYF; cdr3_nt: TGTGCCAGCAGCGGAGGCAGCGGGGGGGCTTTGGAGACCCAGTACTTC
v_call: TRBV29-1; j_call: TRBJ2-5; d_call: NA; clone_size: many; cdr3_aa: CSVLTYQETQYF; cdr3_nt: TGCAGCGTTTTGACATACCAAGAGACCCAGTACTTC
v_call: TRBV6-5; j_call: TRBJ2-3; d_call: NA; clone_size: NA; cdr3_aa: CASSSRGGASDTQYF; cdr3_nt: TGTGCCAGCAGTTCCCGAGGGGGGGCAAGCGATACGCAGTATTTT
v_call: TRBV7-8; j_call: TRBJ2-7; d_call: TRBD1; clone_size: NA; cdr3_aa: CASSLDRDSYEQYF; cdr3_nt: TGTGCCAGCAGTCTGGACAGGGACAGCTACGAGCAGTACTTC
v_call: TRBV5-1; j_call: TRBJ2-5; d_call: NA; clone_size: NA; cdr3_aa: CASSTEYQETQYF; cdr3_nt: TGCGCCAGCAGCACAGAGTACCAAGAGACCCAGTACTTC
v_call: TRBV11-2; j_call: TRBJ2-7; d_call: TRBD1; clone_size: few; cdr3_aa: CASSSVIGTGDDEQYF; cdr3_nt: TGTGCCAGCAGCTCAGTTATCGGGACAGGGGACGACGAGCAGTACTTC
v_call: TRBV7-2; j_call: TRBJ2-1; d_call: TRBD2; clone_size: NA; cdr3_aa: CASRGLAGGTYNEQFF; cdr3_nt: TGTGCCAGCAGGGGACTAGCGGGGGGCACCTACAATGAGCAGTTCTTC
v_call: TRBV29-1; j_call: TRBJ1-1; d_call: NA; clone_size: NA; cdr3_aa: CSVTRNGDTEAFF; cdr3_nt: TGCAGCGTTACCCGGAACGGGGACACTGAAGCTTTCTTT
v_call: TRBV7-9; j_call: TRBJ1-5; d_call: NA; clone_size: NA; cdr3_aa: CASSLEEWEPQHF; cdr3_nt: TGTGCCAGCAGCCTGGAGGAGTGGGAGCCCCAGCATTTT
v_call: TRBV7-3; j_call: TRBJ1-2; d_call: NA; clone_size: NA; cdr3_aa: CASSEGTTAAGYTF; cdr3_nt: TGTGCCAGCAGCGAAGGTACCACAGCGGCTGGCTACACCTTC
v_call: TRBV12-2; j_call: TRBJ1-1; d_call: NA; clone_size: NA; cdr3_aa: CASRFLEAGMAAFF; cdr3_nt: TGTGCAAGTCGCTTTCTGGAGGCTGGAATGGCCGCTTTCTTT